The sequence of this T cell receptor beta chain was determined in a study of T cell responses to AZD1222 COVID-19 vaccine. For this clone: Its specificity is unknown.

Generated by immunoSEQ multiplex PCR, the TCRdb table keeps only in-frame clones and is missing some. The data contain about 99,000 clones, 89% of them singletons. The V and J ends lost 5 bases and 16 bases respectively, with 17 bases between them. CDR1 is SEHNR, CDR2 FQNEAQ, per germline (reference sequence). The CDR3 covers 12 residues. General study results and limits: White British ancestry dominated among donors, who included more females, and clonal diversity was possibly underestimated. Regions left unmutated in variants are reportedly the target of nearly half of spike-specific TCRs.

The rearrangement joins TRBV7-9 to TRBJ2-2; TRBD2 might be the D (6 bases). The origin of this receptor is an adult in good health. Sequences were derived from peripheral blood, sampled on day 0 of AZD1222 vaccination. The CDR3 nucleotides read TGTGCCAGCAGCGTCGGGACTCCTGGGCGGTTTTTT. Translating gives CASSVGTPGRFF.